This T cell receptor (beta chain) was captured by sequencing in a study of blood T cell repertoires in COVID-19. Overall study: Sample material is recorded as cDNA or gDNA derived from T cells, B-cell-depleted T cells, or PBMCs.

In the original workflow: Estimated nucleated cell counts came from reference gene primer amplification. Method: immunoSEQ multiplex PCR; TCRdb's copy keeps in-frame clones and lacks some. The DNA gave D and trimming, while V, J and clone size come from that table. Of just over 75,000 clones detected, around 88% appear once; the ten largest clones hold under 5%. The germline gives CDR1 SGHAT, CDR2 FQNNGV. V was pared by 2 bases and J by 4 bases, with 4 bases of the junction left unmatched. This CDR3 has 14 amino acids. This sequence was found in a woman older than 75 with active or convalescent COVID-19. The sequencing input was peripheral blood. The chain couples TRBV11-2 to TRBJ1-1, with 7 bases lining up with TRBD1. The CDR3 DNA reads as TGTGCCAGCAGCTTATTAGGGGGCATCACTGAAGCTTTCTTT. Translating it yields CASSLLGGITEAFF.